The T cell receptor (beta chain) described here comes from a study of post-analysis software for immune sequencing data. Comments on this clonotype: Its antigen is not known.

Findings of the study overall: Relative to controls, patients with multiple sclerosis showed significantly lower normalized Chao1 diversity. There were a few TRBV segments more frequent in patients than controls, and TRBV5-6, TRBV5-1 and TRBV20-1 were among them. With F measure, samples from one preparation batch clustered together strongly.

Built from TCR beta cDNA, the libraries had unique molecular identifiers in them. Roughly 500,000 cDNA molecules were obtained per 1 to 10 million input T cells. In TCRdb, the PCR reads were re-called with MiXCR into one record per CDR3 protein. This table holds approximately 570,000 distinct CDR3 sequences, around 47% found once. Germline CDR1 and CDR2: MNHEY and SVGAGI. V lost 7 bases to trimming and J lost 11 bases; unmatched junction nucleotides: 16. The CDR3 is made up of 15 amino acids. This chain uses TRBV6-5 with TRBJ2-5, with TRBD2 matching 10 bases. Sequencing was done on a sample of blood. This sequence was found in a girl between 5 and 17 years old with multiple sclerosis. CDR3 loop: CASNSGTSVYNEQYF. CDR3 DNA: TGTGCCAGCAACTCCGGGACTAGCGTTTACAATGAGCAGTACTTC.